This TCR beta chain was documented in a study of blood T cell repertoires in COVID-19. Germline CDR1 is GTSNPN and CDR2 is SVGIG (reference sequence). With 4 bases removed from V and 8 bases from J, the gap between germline ends came to 17 bases. The CDR3 is made up of 13 amino acids. Sequenced by immunoSEQ multiplex PCR; TCRdb stores in-frame clones only, minus some. In the table there are around 130,000 clones, around 84% of which are singletons. Sequencing was performed on PBMCs or T cells enriched from blood (not recorded which). V usage is TRBV30 and J usage is TRBJ1-2; D is uncertain. This TCR came from a man aged 35-49 years with acute COVID-19. For the CDR3, the DNA is TGTGCCTGGACTAGACCCTTTGCGGAAGGCTACACCTTC. Amino acids: CAWTRPFAEGYTF.